This TCR beta chain was recorded in a study of blood T cell repertoires in COVID-19 (dated by TCRdb to about 2020). Background on the whole study: Samples from collaborators originated in the United States, Italy and Spain and spanned both the acute and convalescent phases of COVID-19. The material from the prospective study consisted of cDNA or gDNA derived from T cells, B-cell-depleted T cells, or PBMCs. Subjects who had been exposed to COVID-19, were actively infected with it, or had recovered from it provided the deeply sampled blood TCRbeta repertoires that made up the dataset. A freely available public database, intended as a resource for researchers studying the immune response to SARS-CoV-2, is where the repertoires were released. The samples were drawn from two sources: the first 160 participants of the ongoing ImmuneRACE study, and some 1,300 subjects contributed by 6 global collaborators. A de-identified subject ID, COVID-19 status, age in years and sex were almost always included in the sample metadata. HLA class I and class II types, where available, came from metadata supplied by the sample provider rather than from assay-based typing. What the study reported, not specific to this receptor: Clinical and demographic metadata were provided uncurated, with the amount varying by source and participant.

Germline trimming amounts to 9 bases on V and 4 bases on J, with 8 as the count of junction bases outside the gene matches. The CDR3 runs 16 amino acids, cysteine and phenylalanine included. CDR3 DNA is the only sequence kept; it has 48 bases, read in frame from the first base. CDR1 and CDR2 (WNHNN, SYGVQD) derive from the germline V gene (reference sequence). The immunoSEQ Assay, a bias-controlled multiplex PCR, was used to amplify TCRbeta CDR3 regions from genomic DNA. The published analysis was carried out like this. Within the assay, amplification of reference gene primers was used to estimate how many nucleated cells each sample contained. Sequence reads were collapsed and filtered to measure the absolute abundance of every unique TCRbeta CDR3 rearrangement. For each sample, productive Simpson clonality was calculated by taking the square root of Simpson's diversity index across productive rearrangements. The table comes from immuneACCESS by way of TCRdb, which keeps in-frame sequences with V and J called. Part of the clones is missing from these tables; in studies checked, under half for an unresolved V gene and the rest for unknown reasons. V, J and clone size are taken as reported in that table, and D and trimming were inferred from the DNA itself. The sample table shows roughly 40,000 clones, and 90% to 95% are seen once. The ten largest clonotypes hold roughly 6.1% of the sample.

Each collaborating institution followed its own protocols to collect whole blood in K2EDTA tubes. For TCRbeta analysis, collaborator samples were shipped as frozen whole blood, as isolated PBMCs, or as DNA extracted from either sample type. Notes on this clone: The target of this receptor is not known. The input lacks base qualities; no much larger clone sits a single base away.

The chain joins TRBV10-1 to TRBJ2-6; a stretch of 11 junction bases matches TRBD1. The specimen was peripheral blood. This receptor was identified in a human donor in a cohort sampled during active COVID-19. In nucleotides, the sequence is TGCGCCAGAAAGGGGACAGGGGGGAACGGGGCCAACGTCCTGACTTTC. This translates into CARKGTGGNGANVLTF.